Shown below are 8 T cell receptor beta chains from a single sample sequenced in a study of T cell responses to AZD1222 COVID-19 vaccine. Sequencing used immunoSEQ multiplex PCR; TCRdb keeps in-frame clones, though not all of them. Of roughly 150,000 clones in the sample, 85% to 95% were seen once. Specimen: peripheral blood, collected 28 days after the second AZD1222 dose. All receptors derive from an adult who received the AZD1222 COVID-19 vaccine.

V gene TRBV18 combines with J gene TRBJ1-2, with D perhaps TRBD1 (5 bases). This CDR3 has 14 amino acids. V shed 8 bases and J shed 3 bases, with 16 bases lying between them. The germline V gene has CDR1 KGHSH and CDR2 LQKENI. CDR3 sequence (DNA): TGTGCCAGCAACCACGGGGGGTCGGACTATGGCTACACCTTC. Amino acid sequence: CASNHGGSDYGYTF.

This rearrangement joins TRBV6-5 to TRBJ1-5; 8 bases map to TRBD1. Germline V gene sequence: CDR1 MNHEY, CDR2 SVGAGI. J was trimmed by 3 bases and V by 6 bases; bases with no gene match: 7. CDR3 length equals 15 residues. The CDR3 DNA is TGTGCCAGCAGCTCCGGACAGGGACCCAATCAGCCCCAGCATTTT. Translating gives CASSSGQGPNQPQHF.

The chain joins TRBV2 to TRBJ1-6; unclear D gene. The CDR3 totals 13 residues. Germline V lookup: CDR1 SNHLY, CDR2 FYNNEI. Deletions cut 1 base from V and 6 bases from J, with 4 bases between. The CDR3 loop is CASSEERNSPLHF. CDR3 DNA sequence: TGTGCCAGCAGTGAAGAGCGTAATTCACCCCTCCACTTT.

V usage is TRBV5-1 and J usage is TRBJ1-2, with TRBD1 identical over 7 bases. The CDR3 is made up of 13 amino acids. The V and J ends lost 6 bases and 4 bases, in that order; junction bases with no gene match: 6. The germline V gene encodes CDR1 SGHRS and CDR2 YFSETQ. CDR3 nucleotide sequence: TGCGCCAGCACCAGGGACAGTGGCTATGGCTACACCTTC. Translated, it gives CASTRDSGYGYTF.

The genes are TRBV9 and TRBJ1-1; TRBD1 aligns across 7 bases. CDR1 and CDR2 (germline): SGDLS, YYNGEE. The V segment lost 7 bases and the J segment 6 bases; nucleotides outside the gene matches: 6. The CDR3 consists of 12 residues. CDR3 loop: CASEGARAEAFF. The CDR3 DNA follows: TGTGCCAGCGAGGGGGCGCGGGCTGAAGCTTTCTTT.

The chain links TRBV7-9 to TRBJ2-7; tentatively, D is TRBD2 (6 bases). Per the germline V gene, CDR1 is SEHNR and CDR2 is FQNEAQ (reference sequence). V lost 5 bases and J 2 bases, leaving 16 bases between the germline ends. The CDR3 is 15 residues long. CDR3 amino acids: CASSPRLDITYEQYF. The CDR3 coding sequence is TGTGCCAGCAGCCCCAGACTAGATATAACCTACGAGCAGTACTTC.

The CDR3 region is CASRDRAQETQYF. The CDR3 region has the DNA TGTGCCAGCAGGGACAGGGCCCAAGAGACCCAGTACTTC. The chain is built from TRBV7-2 and TRBJ2-5; 8 bases map to TRBD1. Germline CDR1 reads SGHTA; CDR2 reads FQGNSA. The CDR3 spans 13 residues. Losses at the gene ends were 6 bases for V and 1 base for J; bases not matched to a gene: 1.

This clone has a single count. The CDR3 DNA is TGTGCCAGCAGACGAAAGGCGGGACTTAACACTGAAGCTTTCTTT. It translates to CASRRKAGLNTEAFF. The chain joins TRBV27 to TRBJ1-1; TRBD1 is a possible D gene (5 bases). The CDR3 totals 15 residues. Trimming cost V 6 bases and J 2 bases, with 16 bases left between them. Germline V CDR1 and CDR2: MNHEY, SMNVEV (reference sequence).